The present TCR beta chain was sequenced within a study of shared clonotypes between healthy human individuals. The V gene's germline CDR1 is SGHRS and CDR2 YFSETQ. The length of the CDR3 is 16 residues. TCRdb keeps only in-frame clones here, not all; method: immunoSEQ multiplex PCR. The repertoire includes around 690,000 clones, roughly 91% of them detected once, and more than 30% sits in the top ten. The genes are TRBV5-1 and TRBJ2-5, with D tentatively TRBD2 (6 bases). The assigned J gene may be wrong: the sequence end matches TRBJ2-7 better. Source material: memory CD8+ T cells from PBMCs. Subset: CD45RO+ cells pooled with CCR7-negative TemRA cells. The clonotype originates from a man aged 18 to 30 in good health. Some clones in this sample may be carry-over from other donors' samples. CDR3 nucleotides: TGCGCCAGCAGCTTGGCCATGGGACTGTCCTCCTACGAGCAGTACTTC. Residues: CASSLAMGLSSYEQYF.